This TCR beta chain came from a study of blood T cell repertoires in COVID-19 (dated by TCRdb to the early 2020s). In the study overall: Samples from collaborators originated in the United States, Italy and Spain and spanned both the acute and convalescent phases of COVID-19. The material from the prospective study consisted of cDNA or gDNA derived from T cells, B-cell-depleted T cells, or PBMCs. Deeply sampled blood TCRbeta repertoires from subjects exposed to, actively infected with, or recovered from COVID-19 were included in the dataset. The repertoires were released in a freely available public database intended as a resource for research on the immune response to SARS-CoV-2. Samples were obtained from the ongoing ImmuneRACE study (first 160 participants) and from some 1,200 subjects provided by 6 global collaborators. The sample metadata nearly always contained a de-identified subject ID, COVID-19 status, age in years and sex. HLA class I and class II types, where available, came from metadata supplied by the sample provider rather than from assay-based typing. Findings and caveats that apply to the study as a whole: The amount of clinical and demographic metadata varied by source and participant and was provided uncurated.

The immunoSEQ Assay, a bias-controlled multiplex PCR, was used to amplify TCRbeta CDR3 regions from genomic DNA. The paper's processing steps were these. The number of nucleated cells in each sample was estimated from the amplification of reference gene primers within the assay. Sequence reads were collapsed and filtered to measure the absolute abundance of every unique TCRbeta CDR3 rearrangement. For each sample, productive Simpson clonality was calculated as the square root of Simpson's diversity index over productive rearrangements. Imported from immuneACCESS, the table was reduced by TCRdb to in-frame sequences with V and J called. These copies leave out some clones; in studies compared against another copy, an unresolved V gene accounts for under half, and the cause of the remainder is not known. V and J calls and clone size are those listed in that table; D and trimming were worked out from the DNA. Here the sample has 110,000 to 150,000 clones; 85% occur a single time. The ten top clones hold roughly 6.4% of the sample.

Participants in the prospective study were aged about 18 to 95 years, lived in 20 to 25 United States geographic areas, and enrolled through a virtual design. In the prospective study, participants were assigned to cohorts based on the clinical history participants reported in a screening survey and a study questionnaire. ImmuneRACE Cohort 3 recovered participants were defined by two consecutive negative NP/OP PCR tests, healthcare professional clearance, or symptom resolution. In the prospective study, whole blood, serum and a nasopharyngeal or oropharyngeal swab were collected from each participant by mobile phlebotomists. Over a roughly 2-month period, participants in the prospective study had the option of providing additional blood draws and questionnaires. Before DNA extraction, blood samples from the prospective study were shipped at room temperature or frozen. A word on this clone: No cognate antigen has been identified for it. No much larger clonotype is one base removed from it; base qualities were not supplied.

The CDR3 covers 15 residues, taking in both the cysteine and the phenylalanine. CDR3 DNA is the only sequence kept; it has 45 bases, read in frame from the first base. CDR1 and CDR2, looked up from the germline V gene, are SGHDT and YYEEEE. Deletion took 4 bases off V and 1 base off J, with a span of 14 bases between the germline ends. The sequence was obtained from a woman in her 40s who had recovered from COVID-19. Here the chain combines TRBV5-6 and TRBJ1-1, with a tentative D gene TRBD1 over 5 matching bases. The material sequenced was PBMCs or T cells enriched from blood (not recorded which). CDR3 sequence: CASSPVRDWNTEAFF. At the DNA level, the sequence is TGTGCCAGCAGCCCCGTTCGGGACTGGAACACTGAAGCTTTCTTT.